Presented here are 14 T cell receptor beta chains from one specimen sequenced in a study of cytomegalovirus exposure and HLA in healthy donors (TCRdb year 2017). Receptor libraries were prepared by the immunoSEQ multiplex PCR assay. The table was pulled from immuneACCESS by TCRdb, which kept in-frame rearrangements only. Such tables lose some clones; where checked, under half of the loss comes from unresolved V genes, and the rest has no known cause. Across this sample there are roughly 150,000 clones, with roughly 91% seen only once. Of the sample, approximately 3.2% is held by the ten largest clones. Sequenced material: PBMCs. Receptor source: a woman between 18 and 29 years old in good health and CMV-seropositive.

This chain uses TRBV7-8 with TRBJ1-1; 12 bases fit TRBD1. The length of the CDR3 is 16 residues. J was trimmed by 4 bases and V by 5 bases; bases with no gene match: 8. Germline V gene data show CDR1 as SGHVS and CDR2 as FQNEAQ. The CDR3 DNA reads as TGTGCCAGCAGCCCGGGACAGGGGGCGATGGGCACTGAAGCTTTCTTT. Its translation: CASSPGQGAMGTEAFF.

The chain recombines TRBV2 with TRBJ2-2, with 9 bases lining up with TRBD2. Germline V gives CDR1 SNHLY, CDR2 FYNNEI. The CDR3 totals 15 residues. Trimming removed 6 bases from V and 0 bases from J; junction bases left unmatched: 2. The CDR3 DNA reads as TGTGCCAGCAGCGCTAGCGGGGCGAACACCGGGGAGCTGTTTTTT. It yields the protein CASSASGANTGELFF.

V usage is TRBV10-3 and J usage is TRBJ2-5, with a weak D call TRBD1 (6 bases). The CDR3 length is 14 residues. The germline V gene encodes CDR1 ENHRY and CDR2 SYGVKD. Trimming stripped 6 bases from V and 5 bases from J, with 16 bases between. CDR3 sequence (DNA): TGTGCCATCAGCCGGGACACGGGGTTGGAGACCCAGTACTTC. Encoded protein: CAISRDTGLETQYF.

J is TRBJ1-5 and V is TRBV12-5; D possibly corresponds to TRBD1 (5 bases). This CDR3 is 17 amino acids long. Germline-derived CDR1 and CDR2 are LGHNT and FRNRAP. With 4 bases removed from V and 2 bases from J, the gap between germline ends came to 18 bases. The CDR3 DNA sequence: TGTGCTAGTGGTTCAACGACGGGGGAAGTTGGCAATCAGCCCCAGCATTTT. It translates to CASGSTTGEVGNQPQHF.

This clone was seen once. The V and J genes are TRBV18 and TRBJ2-7, with D tentatively TRBD2 (6 bases). This CDR3 contains 16 residues. The germline gives CDR1 KGHSH, CDR2 LQKENI. V gave up 6 bases and J gave up 2 bases, with 20 bases separating them. CDR3 sequence (DNA): TGTGCCAGCTCGCAAGCTACGGGCGCGGGAACCTACGAGCAGTACTTC. This codes for CASSQATGAGTYEQYF.

The V gene is TRBV6-5, the J gene TRBJ1-2; maybe TRBD1 (6 bases). CDR1 and CDR2 (germline): MNHEY, SVGAGI. This CDR3 is 14 amino acids long. Deletions cut 5 bases from V and 1 base from J, with 11 bases between. The CDR3 region has the DNA TGTGCCAGCAGTACCTTACAGGGTAACTATGGCTACACCTTC. This sequence encodes CASSTLQGNYGYTF.

This clone was observed a single time. This rearrangement joins TRBV11-3 to TRBJ2-5; 8 positions match TRBD2. The V gene's germline CDR1 is SGHNT and CDR2 YENEEA. V was clipped by 0 bases and J by 1 base; unmatched bases: 7. The CDR3 sequence is 17 residues long. This chain's CDR3 is CASSLDAGGGIQETQYF. The CDR3 DNA reads as TGTGCCAGCAGCTTAGACGCGGGGGGCGGAATCCAAGAGACCCAGTACTTC.

The chain couples TRBV27 to TRBJ1-1, with D maybe TRBD1 (5 bases). Germline CDR1 MNHEY, CDR2 SMNVEV (reference sequence). With 5 bases removed from V and 4 bases from J, the gap between germline ends came to 17 bases. CDR3 length equals 15 residues. The CDR3 here is CASSASGGFGTEAFF. CDR3 in DNA: TGTGCCAGCAGTGCTTCGGGGGGTTTCGGCACTGAAGCTTTCTTT.

The chain carries TRBV7-3 and TRBJ2-1, with TRBD2 matching over 7 bases. There are 15 residues in the CDR3. Germline-derived CDR1 and CDR2 are SGHTA and FQGTGA. Trimming at V came to 4 bases and at J to 6 bases, leaving 9 bases not matched to a gene. DNA for the CDR3: TGTGCCAGCAGCTCCGGACTAGTATCCCTCAATGAGCAGTTCTTC. This codes for CASSSGLVSLNEQFF.

The chain uses TRBV7-8 and TRBJ2-1; no reliable D call. The germline CDR1 and CDR2 sequences are SGHVS and FQNEAQ. There are 13 residues in the CDR3. The ends were cut back, 7 bases at V and 9 bases at J, with 16 bases in the middle. CDR3: CASKPLRSGEQFF. DNA for the CDR3: TGTGCCAGCAAGCCCCTCCGCTCGGGTGAGCAGTTCTTC. The variable domain in full, completed from reference TRBV7-8 and TRBJ2-1, reads GAGVSQSPRYKVAKRGQDVALRCDPISGHVSLFWYQQALGQGPEFLTYFQNEAQLDKSGLPSDRFFAERPEGSVSTLKIQRTQQEDSAVYLCASKPLRSGEQFFGPGTRLTVL.

The chain links TRBV15 to TRBJ2-5; possibly TRBD2 for D (6 bases). CDR3 length: 15 amino acids. V was cut by 3 bases and J by 1 base, with 12 bases left in between. Germline assignment: CDR1 LNHNV and CDR2 YYDKDF (reference sequence). The CDR3 DNA reads TGTGCCACCAGCAGTTTCCGGGGGACCCAAGAGACCCAGTACTTC. It yields the protein CATSSFRGTQETQYF.

The rearrangement links TRBV9 to TRBJ1-1, with D maybe TRBD1 (5 bases). The V gene lost 4 bases and the J gene lost 6 bases, with 16 bases spanning the gap. This CDR3 is 14 amino acids long. Germline V CDR1 and CDR2: SGDLS, YYNGEE. CDR3 loop: CASSPGLPGAEAFF. CDR3 DNA: TGTGCCAGCAGCCCGGGACTCCCCGGGGCTGAAGCTTTCTTT.

The chain couples TRBV7-3 to TRBJ1-1; D possibly corresponds to TRBD1 (5 bases). Trimming shortened V by 2 bases and J by 2 bases, and 18 bases separated the two germline ends. Per the germline V gene, CDR1 is SGHTA and CDR2 is FQGTGA. The CDR3 totals 17 residues. CDR3 nucleotides: TGTGCCAGCAGCTTATTCGCCACCCATAGGGGAAACACTGAAGCTTTCTTT. It is translated as CASSLFATHRGNTEAFF.

The chain links TRBV4-3 to TRBJ2-7; a weak D match, TRBD2 (5 bases). The CDR3 is 13 residues long. Deletions cut 1 base from V and 3 bases from J, with 7 bases between. Germline V gene lookup returns CDR1 LGHNA and CDR2 YSLEER. CDR3 in DNA: TGCGCCAGCAGCCAAGCACGGGGCTACGAGCAGTACTTC. Its protein product is CASSQARGYEQYF.